This TCR beta chain came from a study of shared clonotypes between healthy human individuals. Deep-level running was used for the assay. Produced via immunoSEQ multiplex PCR; TCRdb's table is partial and in-frame only. The sample gives about 380,000 clones, about 97% of which show up once; 0.32% is in the top ten. This TCR was recovered from a man younger than 40 in good health. Sequencing was carried out using memory CD8+ T cells sorted from blood. Subset of the sample: CD45RO+ cells pooled with CCR7-negative TemRA cells.

For the CDR3, the DNA is TGTGCCAGCAGTCCCTACTCTAGCGCCGAGCAGTACTTC. Its protein is CASSPYSSAEQYF. The chain uses TRBV6-6 and TRBJ2-7; tentative D call: TRBD2 (6 bases). Germline V gene lookup returns CDR1 MNHNY and CDR2 SVGAGI (reference sequence). The CDR3 length is 13 residues. V was pared by 5 bases and J by 6 bases, with 14 bases between.